This T cell receptor beta chain originates from a study of CD8 T cells in ankylosing spondylitis. Study-level results: Seemingly distinctive of ankylosing spondylitis blood was a TCR beta motif formed by eight highly homologous variants. According to the report, clones linked to the disease were significantly enriched in matched synovial fluid samples taken from ankylosing spondylitis patients. Clones linked to the disease showed a CD8+ phenotype. They occurred at relatively low frequencies in peripheral blood. Earlier reports found some motif variants in synovial fluid and blood in reactive arthritis.

Researchers built TCR beta libraries using quantitative 5'-RACE with molecular barcodes. TCRdb analysed the 5' RACE reads with MiXCR anew, one entry per CDR3 protein. The sample includes 500,000 to 550,000 distinct CDR3 sequences, 9.5% to 15% seen only once; the top ten take 6.5% to 7%. Comment on this clonotype: Its cognate antigen is unknown.

Trimming cost V 6 bases and J 1 base, with 13 bases left between them. The V gene's germline CDR1 is GTSNPN and CDR2 SVGIG (reference sequence). The CDR3 has 14 residues. The rearrangement uses TRBV30 and TRBJ2-1; D gene uncertain. Sequenced input: blood, either unsorted or a sorted T cell fraction (not recorded which). The TCR comes from a male donor with ankylosing spondylitis. The CDR3 protein is CACHPERSYNEQFF. The CDR3 DNA is TGTGCCTGCCACCCCGAGAGGTCCTACAATGAGCAGTTCTTC.